A selection of T cell receptor beta chains follows, all from one sample in a study of early T cells in non-severe SARS-CoV-2 infection. TCRdb reprocessed the 5' RACE reads via MiXCR and lists one record per CDR3 protein. The table has fewer than 75,000 distinct CDR3 sequences, 20% seen once. The sample in question was whole blood, obtained at baseline. These receptors all stem from an adult who was a healthcare worker with PCR-confirmed SARS-CoV-2 infection or an uninfected control (not recorded which). CDR3s include the opening cysteine and the closing phenylalanine or tryptophan. The D gene is left open where the match is weak. Clone size is stated in some rows and not others, as once, few, many or a class when expanded.

>TRBJ2-5|.|TRBV9|TRBD1
CASSVERDSQETQYF
TGTGCCAGCAGCGTAGAAAGGGACAGTCAAGAGACCCAGTACTTC
>TRBJ1-2|few|TRBV12-3/TRBV12-4|.
CASSGQNYGYTF
TGTGCCAGCAGCGGACAGAACTATGGCTACACCTTC
>TRBJ2-1|.|TRBV10-3|.
CAISGGHEQFF
TGTGCCATCAGTGGAGGACATGAGCAGTTCTTC
>TRBJ2-1|many|TRBV7-9|TRBD1
CASYGQGDYNEQFF
TGTGCCAGTTATGGACAGGGGGACTACAATGAGCAGTTCTTC
>TRBJ2-1|few|TRBV5-1|.
CASSFSASSYNEQFF
TGCGCCAGCAGCTTTAGCGCGAGCTCCTACAATGAGCAGTTCTTC
>TRBJ2-3|few|TRBV7-9|.
CASSFFGGNTDTQYF
TGTGCCAGCAGCTTTTTCGGGGGAAACACAGATACGCAGTATTTT
>TRBJ1-2|.|TRBV14|.
CASSQGHAAYGYTF
TGTGCCAGCAGCCAAGGGCACGCGGCCTATGGCTACACCTTC
>TRBJ2-5|.|TRBV20-1|.
CSARAPPPRSETQYF
TGCAGTGCTCGTGCCCCTCCCCCTAGGTCTGAGACCCAGTACTTC
>TRBJ1-1|.|TRBV7-8|.
CASSFFLGGGDTEAFF
TGTGCCAGCAGCTTTTTTCTGGGCGGGGGAGATACTGAAGCTTTCTTT
>TRBJ2-2|few|TRBV4-2|.
CASSQDSLRTGELFF
TGTGCCAGCAGCCAAGATTCCCTCCGAACCGGGGAGCTGTTTTTT
>TRBJ1-1|.|TRBV7-3|.
CASSSEQGRAEAFF
TGTGCCAGCAGCTCCGAACAGGGACGGGCTGAAGCTTTCTTT
>TRBJ2-3|.|TRBV30|.
CAWSVLFGRPQTNTQYF
TGTGCCTGGAGTGTACTGTTCGGCAGGCCACAAACAAATACGCAGTATTTT
>TRBJ2-5|many|TRBV20-1|.
CSARPYQETQYF
TGCAGTGCTAGGCCGTACCAAGAGACCCAGTACTTC
>TRBJ1-1|.|TRBV19|TRBD1
CASTGGQGTAFF
TGTGCCAGTACTGGGGGACAGGGTACAGCTTTCTTT
>TRBJ2-1|.|TRBV12-3/TRBV12-4|TRBD2
CASSFGGGTYNEQFF
TGTGCCAGCAGTTTTGGCGGGGGGACTTACAATGAGCAGTTCTTC
>TRBJ1-2|few|TRBV7-9|.
CASSPLSGQAGDYGYTF
TGTGCCAGCAGCCCGTTGAGTGGGCAGGCCGGTGACTATGGCTACACCTTC
>TRBJ2-5|few|TRBV6-6|.
CASSYSSSPLGTQYF
TGTGCCAGCAGTTACTCATCGAGTCCTTTGGGGACCCAGTACTTC
>TRBJ2-3|.|TRBV12-3/TRBV12-4|.
CASSLYGRPDTQYF
TGTGCCAGCAGTTTATATGGGAGACCAGATACGCAGTATTTT
>TRBJ2-7|.|TRBV4-1|.
CASSQVGASSYEQYF
TGCGCCAGCAGCCAAGTGGGGGCTTCCTCCTACGAGCAGTACTTC
>TRBJ2-3|few|TRBV10-3|TRBD2
CASQREDTQYF
TGTGCCTCCCAGCGGGAAGATACGCAGTATTTT
>TRBJ2-2|.|TRBV7-2|.
CASSASGRNTGELFF
TGTGCCAGCAGCGCGAGCGGGCGGAACACCGGGGAGCTGTTTTTT
>TRBJ1-5|few|TRBV3-1|.
CASSQAGAQGPQHF
TGTGCCAGCAGCCAAGCAGGGGCTCAGGGGCCCCAGCATTTT
>TRBJ2-4|few|TRBV30|.
CAWSVGRMNIQYF
TGTGCCTGGAGCGTCGGACGGATGAACATTCAGTACTTC
>TRBJ2-7|few|TRBV3-1|.
CASSQMEGGPNAEQYF
TGTGCCAGCAGCCAAATGGAGGGCGGGCCGAACGCCGAGCAGTACTTC
>TRBJ1-1|.|TRBV3-1|.
CASNSRVAHTEAFF
TGTGCCAGCAACTCTAGGGTGGCCCACACCGAAGCTTTCTTT
>TRBJ1-4|few|TRBV30|.
CAWSADGTNEKLFF
TGTGCCTGGAGCGCGGACGGAACTAATGAAAAACTGTTTTTT
>TRBJ1-1|few|TRBV4-1|.
CASSQWSVNEAFF
TGCGCCAGCAGCCAATGGTCGGTTAATGAAGCTTTCTTT
>TRBJ2-5|.|TRBV6-1|.
CASMTLLAAGTQYF
TGTGCCAGCATGACTCTACTAGCCGCAGGGACCCAGTACTTC
>TRBJ1-6|.|TRBV12-3/TRBV12-4|.
CASSFPGRDSPLHF
TGTGCCAGCAGTTTCCCGGGCCGGGATTCACCCCTCCACTTT
>TRBJ2-7|.|TRBV20-1|.
CSAPGVSSYEQYF
TGCAGTGCCCCGGGGGTGAGCTCCTACGAGCAGTACTTC
>TRBJ2-5|.|TRBV3-1|TRBD1
CASRDRGESQYF
TGTGCCAGCAGGGACAGGGGAGAGAGCCAGTACTTC
>TRBJ2-2|.|TRBV30|.
CAWSPPRGALGGELFF
TGTGCCTGGAGTCCTCCTCGGGGGGCCCTGGGCGGGGAGCTGTTTTTT
>TRBJ2-1|many|TRBV7-3|.
CASSLRAQGGNEQFF
TGTGCCAGCAGCTTACGGGCACAGGGCGGGAATGAGCAGTTCTTC
>TRBJ2-7|once|TRBV4-1|TRBD1
CASSQDLATGWNEQYF
TGCGCCAGCAGCCAAGATCTGGCGACAGGGTGGAACGAGCAGTACTTC
>TRBJ2-2|many|TRBV10-3|.
CAISEPPGAGIGELFF
TGTGCCATCAGCGAACCACCCGGGGCCGGGATCGGGGAGCTGTTTTTT
>TRBJ1-2|.|TRBV30|.
CAWSRGANYGYTF
TGTGCCTGGAGTCGCGGGGCTAACTATGGCTACACCTTC
>TRBJ2-4|.|TRBV6-2/TRBV6-3|TRBD1
CASSSGGKSQYF
TGTGCCAGCAGTTCAGGGGGCAAGAGTCAGTACTTC
>TRBJ1-6|few|TRBV3-1|.
CASSDVSGPGAPLHF
TGTGCCAGCAGCGACGTATCAGGTCCGGGGGCACCCCTCCACTTT
>TRBJ2-1|many|TRBV7-8|TRBD2
CASSLNWAGVMNEQFF
TGTGCCAGCAGCTTAAATTGGGCGGGGGTTATGAATGAGCAGTTCTTC
>TRBJ1-1|.|TRBV30|.
CAWAHKGGWSQLLAFF
TGTGCCTGGGCCCATAAGGGTGGCTGGAGCCAATTACTGGCTTTCTTT
>TRBJ2-1|few|TRBV12-3/TRBV12-4|.
CASSLGRGTYNEQFF
TGTGCCAGCAGTTTGGGGCGTGGAACCTACAATGAGCAGTTCTTC
>TRBJ2-3|few|TRBV5-1|TRBD2
CASSLTSGGPNTQYF
TGCGCCAGCAGCTTGACTAGCGGGGGCCCCAATACGCAGTATTTT
>TRBJ1-2|.|TRBV5-6|TRBD1
CASSLDPRGRDGYTF
TGTGCCAGCAGCTTGGATCCCAGGGGGAGGGATGGCTACACCTTC
>TRBJ1-1|few|TRBV10-1|.
CASSQTRGEAFF
TGCGCCAGCAGCCAGACCAGGGGCGAAGCTTTCTTT
>TRBJ2-7|few|TRBV27|.
CASGRGTRGLYEQYF
TGTGCCAGTGGGCGCGGAACACGGGGACTCTACGAGCAGTACTTC
>TRBJ1-1|few|TRBV12-3/TRBV12-4|.
CASSLGGGLGAFF
TGTGCCAGCAGTTTAGGAGGGGGACTTGGTGCTTTCTTT
>TRBJ2-2|few|TRBV3-1|.
CASSPVIENTGELFF
TGTGCCAGCAGCCCCGTTATTGAGAACACCGGGGAGCTGTTTTTT
>TRBJ1-6|.|TRBV12-5|TRBD1
CASALGQNNSPLHF
TGTGCTAGTGCCCTGGGACAGAATAATTCACCCCTCCACTTT
>TRBJ2-1|many|TRBV29-1|.
CSVPTQGMTHNEQFF
TGCAGCGTTCCCACACAGGGTATGACACACAATGAGCAGTTCTTC
>TRBJ2-2|.|TRBV5-1|.
CASSPYRASTGELFF
TGCGCCAGCAGCCCGTACAGGGCGTCCACCGGGGAGCTGTTTTTT
>TRBJ2-5|.|TRBV7-9|.
CASSPQSFETQYF
TGTGCCAGCAGCCCCCAGAGTTTCGAGACCCAGTACTTC